These 18 T cell receptor beta chains were sequenced from one sample in a study of cytomegalovirus exposure and HLA in healthy donors. The PCR ran on 60 Vbeta and 13 Jbeta primers. Sequencing used immunoSEQ multiplex PCR; TCRdb keeps in-frame clones, though not all of them. The data contain around 110,000 clones, 50% to 65% of them singletons. Sequenced sample: PBMCs. All receptors derive from a woman aged 40 to 50 in good health and CMV-seropositive.

The chain links TRBV27 to TRBJ2-7, with 7 nucleotides matching TRBD1. This CDR3 comprises 14 residues. Germline V gene sequence: CDR1 MNHEY, CDR2 SMNVEV (reference sequence). The ends lost 6 bases at V and 2 bases at J; junction bases unmatched: 7. The CDR3, as DNA: TGTGCCAGCAGAACAGGGGTCAATCCCTACGAGCAGTACTTC. This encodes CASRTGVNPYEQYF.

This chain joins TRBV9 and TRBJ1-4; D might be TRBD1 (5 bases). This CDR3 has 21 amino acids. Trimming left V 0 bases short and J 0 bases short, with 24 bases between. Germline V gives CDR1 SGDLS, CDR2 YYNGEE. CDR3 residues: CASSVAYWDGADSATNEKLFF. As DNA, the CDR3 is TGTGCCAGCAGCGTAGCTTATTGGGATGGGGCCGACTCGGCAACTAATGAAAAACTGTTTTTT.

The chain links TRBV29-1 to TRBJ2-7; weak D call: TRBD2 (7 bases). V shed 5 bases and J shed 0 bases, with 17 bases lying between them. This CDR3 spans 15 amino acids. Germline CDR1 SQVTM, CDR2 ANQGSEA. In nucleotides, the CDR3 is TGCAGCGTTTTGGGCGAGGGGGGGAGCTCCTACGAGCAGTACTTC. It translates to CSVLGEGGSSYEQYF.

This clone was counted only a few times. The V call is TRBV7-9, the J call TRBJ2-7; TRBD1 matches at 10 bases. V gave up 1 base and J gave up 3 bases; unmatched junction bases: 3. The CDR3 has 15 amino acids. The germline V gene has CDR1 SEHNR and CDR2 FQNEAQ (reference sequence). The CDR3 region has the DNA TGTGCCAGCAGCTTAGGGGACAGGGGCCTCTACGAGCAGTACTTC. This translates into CASSLGDRGLYEQYF.

The V and J genes are TRBV7-9 and TRBJ2-5; possibly TRBD2 for D (6 bases). Between the trimmed V and J ends, which lost 5 bases and 5 bases, there was a span of 12 bases. The CDR3 length is 13 residues. CDR1 and CDR2 from the germline V gene are SEHNR and FQNEAQ (reference sequence). CDR3 residues: CASSVYREETQYF. The CDR3 bases are TGTGCCAGCAGCGTCTACCGGGAGGAGACCCAGTACTTC.

The chain employs TRBV27 and TRBJ2-5, with D maybe TRBD2 (5 bases). With 5 bases removed from V and 0 bases from J, the gap between germline ends came to 13 bases. This CDR3 is 15 amino acids long. Germline-derived CDR1 and CDR2 are MNHEY and SMNVEV (reference sequence). The CDR3 coding sequence is TGTGCCAGCAGTCCCCGCCCGGGAAACCAAGAGACCCAGTACTTC. This codes for CASSPRPGNQETQYF.

V is TRBV28 and J is TRBJ2-5; TRBD2 might be the D (5 bases). Germline CDR1 MDHEN, CDR2 SYDVKM. With 2 bases removed from V and 13 bases from J, the gap between germline ends came to 14 bases. The CDR3 totals 12 residues. The CDR3 nucleotides are TGTGCCAGCAGTTTACGCCCGGGGATTCCGTACTTC. The encoded protein is CASSLRPGIPYF.

The chain has TRBV27 and TRBJ1-1; possibly TRBD1 for D (6 bases). This CDR3 is 15 amino acids long. Deletions cut 4 bases from V and 0 bases from J, with 12 bases between. Germline V gives CDR1 MNHEY, CDR2 SMNVEV (reference sequence). The CDR3 bases are TGTGCCAGCAGTTCCTGGACAGTAATGAACACTGAAGCTTTCTTT. It is translated as CASSSWTVMNTEAFF.

The rearrangement joins TRBV4-3 to TRBJ2-7, with a tentative D call TRBD2 (6 bases). Trimming removed 1 base at V and 6 bases at J, with 13 bases between. Germline V lookup: CDR1 LGHNA, CDR2 YSLEER. The CDR3 has 14 amino acids. CDR3 nucleotide sequence: TGCGCCAGCAGCCAAGGATTGGCGGGAACCGAGCAGTACTTC. Its translation is CASSQGLAGTEQYF.

The chain uses TRBV2 and TRBJ2-3, with D possibly being TRBD1 (5 bases). The V end lost 7 bases, the J end lost 9 bases, and 17 bases lay between the germline ends. Germline V lookup: CDR1 SNHLY, CDR2 FYNNEI. CDR3 length: 13 amino acids. Written as DNA, the CDR3 is TGTGCCAGCAACCCAACAGGCTTCAGGACGCAGTATTTT. It specifies CASNPTGFRTQYF.

The chain couples TRBV7-9 to TRBJ1-2; 7 nucleotides line up with TRBD1. Germline V gives CDR1 SEHNR, CDR2 FQNEAQ (reference sequence). The CDR3 is made up of 17 amino acids. Trimming removed 4 bases from V and 3 bases from J; junction bases left unmatched: 14. This chain's CDR3 is CASSSLRGVLGDYGYTF. The CDR3 nucleotides read TGTGCCAGCAGCTCCCTCAGGGGGGTGCTGGGGGACTATGGCTACACCTTC.

The chain is built from TRBV28 and TRBJ1-3; D gene unclear. The length of the CDR3 is 21 residues. Germline V gene lookup returns CDR1 MDHEN and CDR2 SYDVKM. V lost 7 bases and J lost 1, with 32 bases in between. CDR3 amino acids: CASTKFKWADYPAVSGNTIYF. CDR3 nucleotide sequence: TGTGCCAGCACCAAGTTCAAGTGGGCAGACTACCCGGCGGTATCTGGAAACACCATATATTTT.

The chain recombines TRBV30 with TRBJ2-7; weak D call: TRBD2 (6 bases). The CDR3 totals 12 residues. Trimming removed 5 bases from V and 3 bases from J, with 11 bases in between. Germline V CDR1 and CDR2: GTSNPN, SVGIG (reference sequence). CDR3: CAWGAGSYEQYF. CDR3 nucleotides: TGTGCCTGGGGGGCCGGGAGCTACGAGCAGTACTTC.

The CDR3 DNA reads TGTGCCACCAGCGCCGGGGACAGGGCCTTGTCAGAGCTGTTTTTT. Residues: CATSAGDRALSELFF. V and J are TRBV15 and TRBJ2-2, with 9 bases that match TRBD1. The CDR3 runs to 15 residues. The germline CDR1 and CDR2 sequences are LNHNV and YYDKDF (reference sequence). With V trimmed by 5 bases and J by 11 bases, 12 bases remained unmatched.

The chain joins TRBV19 to TRBJ2-1; 12 positions match TRBD2. V dropped 4 bases and J dropped 7; count of bases not matched to a gene: 5. The length of the CDR3 is 15 residues. The germline CDR1 and CDR2 sequences are LNHDA and SQIVND (reference sequence). As DNA, the CDR3 is TGTGCCAGTAGTAGACTAGCGGGAGCGGGTAATGAGCAGTTCTTC. This translates into CASSRLAGAGNEQFF.

The gene calls are TRBV27 and TRBJ2-1; TRBD2 matches 7 bases. The length of the CDR3 is 14 residues. Germline trimming cut 3 bases from V and 2 bases from J; bases unmatched to any gene: 1. Germline V gene sequence: CDR1 MNHEY, CDR2 SMNVEV (reference sequence). The CDR3 bases are TGTGCCAGCAGTTTCGGGAGGACCTACAATGAGCAGTTCTTC. Translating gives CASSFGRTYNEQFF.

This rearrangement joins TRBV10-3 to TRBJ2-3; D perhaps matches TRBD2 (6 bases). The CDR3 length is 15 residues. Germline V CDR1 and CDR2: ENHRY, SYGVKD. Deletions cut 3 bases from V and 0 bases from J, with 10 bases between. The CDR3 here is CAISDLSGSTDTQYF. Written as DNA, the CDR3 is TGTGCCATCAGTGATCTCAGCGGGAGCACAGATACGCAGTATTTT.

This rearrangement joins TRBV6-1 to TRBJ2-7; D may be TRBD2 (5 bases). The germline V gene has CDR1 MNHNS and CDR2 SASEGT. The germline V and J ends were trimmed by 7 bases and 0 bases, with 10 bases remaining between them. This CDR3 has 13 residues. CDR3 sequence (DNA): TGTGCCAGCATTGGGAGTCGCTCCTACGAGCAGTACTTC. Translated: CASIGSRSYEQYF.